This entry lists 7 T cell receptor beta chains sequenced from one sample in a study of cytomegalovirus exposure and HLA in healthy donors. The PCR made use of 60 Vbeta and 13 Jbeta primers. Generated by immunoSEQ multiplex PCR, the TCRdb table keeps only in-frame clones and is missing some. The sample yields about 200,000 clones, approximately 80% seen once. Sample: PBMCs. The receptors originated from a man younger than 45 in good health and CMV-seronegative.

In its sample, this clone was seen a few times. The V call is TRBV7-9, the J call TRBJ1-1; 7 nucleotides align to TRBD1. The germline V gene encodes CDR1 SEHNR and CDR2 FQNEAQ (reference sequence). V shed 4 bases, J shed 4 bases, and the junction held 6 bases outside the gene matches. CDR3 length: 14 amino acids. The CDR3 region has the DNA TGTGCCAGCAGCTCCAGACAGGGAGGCACTGAAGCTTTCTTT. Translated: CASSSRQGGTEAFF.

The V call is TRBV7-8, the J call TRBJ1-2; TRBD1 matches 9 bases. Germline CDR1 reads SGHVS; CDR2 reads FQNEAQ. V trimming: 5 bases; J trimming: 6 bases; junction bases outside the gene matches: 7. The CDR3 has 14 amino acids. CDR3 protein: CASSPTTGGNGYTF. CDR3 DNA: TGTGCCAGCAGCCCGACGACAGGGGGTAATGGCTACACCTTC.

The V call is TRBV5-1, the J call TRBJ2-7; 7 bases map to TRBD1. CDR1 is SGHRS, CDR2 YFSETQ, per germline. The CDR3 is 15 amino acids. V was clipped by 1 base and J by 5 bases; unmatched bases: 9. The CDR3 nucleotides read TGCGCCAGCAGCTTGTACAGTAGACAGGGACACGAGCAGTACTTC. Translation: CASSLYSRQGHEQYF.

This clone was observed once. The CDR3: CASSLGLRDREETQYF. The CDR3 DNA sequence: TGTGCCAGCAGCTTAGGGTTACGGGACAGGGAGGAGACCCAGTACTTC. The chain recombines TRBV11-1 with TRBJ2-5; the match to TRBD1 covers 9 bases. Germline values: CDR1 SGHAT, CDR2 FQDESV (reference sequence). There are 16 residues in the CDR3. Germline trimming cut 1 base from V and 5 bases from J; bases unmatched to any gene: 8.

This rearrangement joins TRBV7-9 to TRBJ2-2, with no clear D. The CDR3 extends over 16 amino acids. Germline V gene lookup returns CDR1 SEHNR and CDR2 FQNEAQ (reference sequence). Trimming took off 5 bases at V and 1 base at J, with 14 bases between the two ends. The CDR3, as DNA: TGTGCCAGCAGCACCGAAGCGCTGTTGAACACCGGGGAGCTGTTTTTT. This translates into CASSTEALLNTGELFF.

The rearrangement uses TRBV25-1 and TRBJ2-5, with 7 nucleotides matching TRBD1. This CDR3 spans 15 amino acids. Germline CDR1 is MGHDK and CDR2 is SYGVNS. The V gene end was trimmed by 5 bases and the J gene end by 3 bases; junction bases not matched to a gene: 9. As DNA, the CDR3 is TGTGCCAGCAGTAACCGAGACAGGGTAGAAGAGACCCAGTACTTC. Its protein product is CASSNRDRVEETQYF.

The V and J genes are TRBV2 and TRBJ2-7, with TRBD2 matching 10 bases. V dropped 4 bases and J dropped 2; count of bases not matched to a gene: 5. From germline, CDR1 is SNHLY and CDR2 FYNNEI. The CDR3 has 15 residues. The CDR3 bases are TGTGCCAGCAGTGTAGAGGGACTAGCGACCTACGAGCAGTACTTC. Amino acids: CASSVEGLATYEQYF.